Shown below are 27 T cell receptor beta chains from a single sample sequenced in a study of cytomegalovirus exposure and HLA in healthy donors. The study ran its PCR with 60 Vbeta and 13 Jbeta primers. The method was immunoSEQ multiplex PCR; TCRdb's version includes in-frame clones alone and lacks a portion of them. In the table there are about 260,000 clones, 84% of which are singletons. Specimen: PBMCs. The receptor source for this set is a woman in her thirties or forties in good health and CMV-seropositive.

J is TRBJ2-1 and V is TRBV4-3, with D unresolved. Germline lookup yields CDR1 LGHNA and CDR2 YSLEER. V lost 0 bases to trimming and J lost 9 bases, with 15 bases between them. The CDR3 has 15 residues. In nucleotides, the CDR3 is TGCGCCAGCAGCCAAGATCGGAGTGGCCGAACTGAGCAGTTCTTC. Protein product: CASSQDRSGRTEQFF.

The rearrangement uses TRBV30 and TRBJ1-4; D not resolved. Trimming took 0 bases from V and 8 from J, leaving 16 bases between them. Germline lookup yields CDR1 GTSNPN and CDR2 SVGIG (reference sequence). This CDR3 comprises 15 residues. The chain's CDR3 is CAWSVILGVKEKLFF. The CDR3 DNA reads TGTGCCTGGAGTGTAATCCTTGGAGTTAAGGAAAAACTGTTTTTT.

Comments on this clone: Relative to the germline gene, one junction end is altered; a read error may explain this. The V gene is TRBV7-9, the J gene TRBJ1-5; D is possibly TRBD1 (5 bases). The germline CDR1 and CDR2 sequences are SEHNR and FQNEAQ (reference sequence). This CDR3 contains 15 residues. The DNA of the CDR3 is TGTTCCAGCAGCCTGCAGGGAGGAGGGTATCAGCCCCAGCATTTT. This sequence encodes CSSSLQGGGYQPQHF. The full variable domain, in which reference TRBV7-9 and TRBJ1-5 provide the parts outside the CDR3, is DTGVSQNPRHKITKRGQNVTFRCDPISEHNRLYWYRQTLGQGPEFLTYFQNEAQLEKSRLLSDRFSAERPKGSFSTLEIQRTEQGDSAMYLCSSSLQGGGYQPQHFGDGTRLSIL.

The chain uses TRBV19 and TRBJ1-5; TRBD1 might be the D (5 bases). V gave up 4 bases and J gave up 6 bases, with 13 bases separating them. The CDR3 sequence is 14 residues long. CDR1 is LNHDA, CDR2 SQIVND, per germline (reference sequence). CDR3 in amino acids: CASSTWRGSQPQHF. Here the CDR3 DNA reads TGTGCCAGTAGTACATGGAGGGGTTCTCAGCCCCAGCATTTT.

CDR3 amino acids: CASSPGAGFGNTIYF. The CDR3 coding sequence is TGTGCCAGCAGTCCAGGGGCAGGGTTTGGAAACACCATATATTTT. The rearrangement joins TRBV2 to TRBJ1-3; possibly TRBD1 for D (6 bases). Germline CDR1 reads SNHLY; CDR2 reads FYNNEI. V was shortened by 5 bases and J by 3 bases, with 14 bases between the two germline ends. The CDR3 spans 15 residues.

The rearrangement uses TRBV30 and TRBJ2-1; 8 nucleotides line up with TRBD2. The CDR3 is 15 amino acids. The trim removed 5 bases at V and 0 bases at J, leaving 6 bases unmatched. Germline V gene lookup returns CDR1 GTSNPN and CDR2 SVGIG (reference sequence). The CDR3 loop is CAWAWSGGSYNEQFF. In DNA, the CDR3 is TGTGCCTGGGCTTGGAGCGGGGGCTCCTACAATGAGCAGTTCTTC.

V and J are TRBV14 and TRBJ2-3; D remains ambiguous. Germline V gene data show CDR1 as SGHDN and CDR2 as FVKESK. The CDR3 loop spans 12 amino acids. Trimming pared 5 bases from V and 2 bases from J, leaving 5 bases between. The CDR3 protein is CASSTYTDTQYF. The CDR3 region has the DNA TGTGCCAGCAGCACCTACACAGATACGCAGTATTTT.

The chain carries TRBV10-3 and TRBJ1-1, with D possibly TRBD1 on 5 matching bases. CDR1 and CDR2 (germline): ENHRY, SYGVKD. This CDR3 has 12 amino acids. V lost 10 bases and J 4 bases, leaving 13 bases between the germline ends. The CDR3 DNA reads TGTGCCACCGCGTCCGGGGGCACTGAAGCTTTCTTT. Protein product: CATASGGTEAFF.

CDR3 sequence reads: CATYSGSGYEQYF. CDR3 bases: TGTGCCACCTATAGCGGGAGCGGTTACGAGCAGTACTTC. This sequence joins TRBV6-6 and TRBJ2-7; 9 positions agree with TRBD2. The length of the CDR3 is 13 residues. Trimming took 10 bases from V and 4 from J; bases not matched to a gene: 8. Per the germline V gene, CDR1 is MNHNY and CDR2 is SVGAGI (reference sequence).

This clone was detected once. The chain employs TRBV5-4 and TRBJ1-4; tentatively, D is TRBD1 (6 bases). The CDR3 is 14 residues long. V was shortened by 3 bases and J by 4 bases, with 10 bases between the two germline ends. Germline CDR1 and CDR2: SGHNT and YYREEE (reference sequence). CDR3 DNA sequence: TGTGCCAGCAGCTCGGACAGTGATAATGAAAAACTGTTTTTT. It specifies CASSSDSDNEKLFF.

The rearrangement links TRBV5-5 to TRBJ2-7; D is unclear. Germline CDR1 is SGHKS and CDR2 is YYEKEE (reference sequence). Trimming cost V 3 bases and J 3 bases, with 4 bases left between them. CDR3 length: 11 amino acids. CDR3 residues: CASSSYYEQYF. Here the CDR3 DNA reads TGTGCCAGCAGCTCGTACTACGAGCAGTACTTC.

J is TRBJ2-2 and V is TRBV29-1; TRBD1 agrees at 8 bases. Germline-derived CDR1 and CDR2 are SQVTM and ANQGSEA. This CDR3 is 14 amino acids long. V lost 1 base and J lost 4; bases outside the gene matches: 2. CDR3 sequence reads: CSVEGQGATGELFF. As DNA, the CDR3 is TGCAGCGTTGAAGGGCAGGGGGCCACCGGGGAGCTGTTTTTT.

The genes are TRBV27 and TRBJ1-1; tentative D call: TRBD1 (5 bases). Germline V lookup: CDR1 MNHEY, CDR2 SMNVEV (reference sequence). V shed 5 bases and J shed 8 bases, with 12 bases lying between them. CDR3 length: 12 amino acids. In DNA form, the CDR3 reads TGTGCCAGCAGTCCCAATTGGGGCGAAGCTTTCTTT. This codes for CASSPNWGEAFF.

The chain recombines TRBV5-4 with TRBJ2-7, with TRBD2 matching over 9 bases. Germline CDR1 and CDR2: SGHNT and YYREEE (reference sequence). The CDR3 contains 16 residues. The J segment lost 3 bases and the V segment lost 0 bases, leaving 7 bases of the junction unmatched. Here the CDR3 reads CASSLEGGRALYEQYF. The CDR3 nucleotides read TGTGCCAGCAGCTTGGAGGGCGGGAGGGCCCTCTACGAGCAGTACTTC.

V and J are TRBV28 and TRBJ1-4; weak D call: TRBD1 (6 bases). CDR3 length: 16 residues. Germline CDR1 reads MDHEN; CDR2 reads SYDVKM. V lost 3 bases, J lost 1 base, and 12 bases lay in between. CDR3 loop: CASSFAGVRTNEKLFF. DNA of the CDR3: TGTGCCAGCAGTTTTGCAGGGGTTAGAACTAATGAAAAACTGTTTTTT.

The rearrangement links TRBV7-9 to TRBJ1-4; no definite D call. Trimming took 5 bases from V and 4 from J, leaving 14 bases between them. This CDR3 is 15 amino acids long. The germline V gene has CDR1 SEHNR and CDR2 FQNEAQ (reference sequence). The CDR3, as DNA: TGTGCCAGCAGCCCAATTACGGGTGGTAATGAAAAACTGTTTTTT. Translated: CASSPITGGNEKLFF.

This chain links TRBV15 with TRBJ2-3; D call uncertain. Germline CDR1 is LNHNV and CDR2 is YYDKDF (reference sequence). This CDR3 is built from 15 residues. The germline V and J ends were trimmed by 5 bases and 0 bases, with 12 bases remaining between them. The CDR3 here is CATSPRTFSTDTQYF. CDR3 coding DNA: TGTGCCACCAGCCCACGTACATTTAGCACAGATACGCAGTATTTT.

For this clone: Its ends do not fully match the called genes, so a read error is possible. The rearrangement links TRBV5-6 to TRBJ2-4; perhaps TRBD2 as D (5 bases). The CDR3 has 14 amino acids. Germline CDR1 is SGHDT and CDR2 is YYEEEE. The CDR3 coding sequence is TGTGCCAGCAGCTCTGGAGGTACTGGAAACAGTCAGTACTTC. Protein sequence: CASSSGGTGNSQYF. Combining the CDR3 with reference TRBV5-6 and TRBJ2-4 gives the whole variable domain DAGVTQSPTHLIKTRGQQVTLRCSPKSGHDTVSWYQQALGQGPQFIFQYYEEEERQRGNFPDRFSGHQFPNYSSELNVNALLLGDSALYLCASSSGGTGNSQYFGAGTRLSVL.

The chain has TRBV7-2 and TRBJ2-7, with 15 positions matching TRBD2. CDR3 size: 21 residues. J was trimmed by 4 bases and V by 0 bases; bases with no gene match: 16. Germline V gives CDR1 SGHTA, CDR2 FQGNSA. The CDR3 is CASSLASGALTGTSGRYEQYF. The DNA of the CDR3 is TGTGCCAGCAGCTTAGCGTCTGGTGCCTTAACCGGGACTAGCGGGAGGTACGAGCAGTACTTC.

The chain uses TRBV5-8 and TRBJ2-7, with D unclear. V lost 0 bases to trimming and J lost 7 bases, with 14 bases between them. Germline CDR1 and CDR2: SGHTS and YDEGEE. The CDR3 is 14 amino acids. The CDR3 DNA follows: TGTGCCAGCAGCTTGGATGCTAGAACTCCAGAGCAGTACTTC. It encodes CASSLDARTPEQYF.

V gene TRBV6-4 combines with J gene TRBJ2-3, with 9 bases fitting TRBD1. Germline trimming cut 11 bases from V and 1 base from J; bases unmatched to any gene: 10. This CDR3 region has 15 residues. Germline CDR1 reads MRHNA; CDR2 reads SNTAGT. CDR3 nucleotide sequence: TGTGCCGGCCGTAAACAGGGGGCTGGCACAGATACGCAGTATTTT. Residues: CAGRKQGAGTDTQYF.

The chain uses TRBV27 and TRBJ1-1; no clear D. V lost 3 bases and J 3 bases, leaving 8 bases between the germline ends. The V gene's germline CDR1 is MNHEY and CDR2 SMNVEV (reference sequence). The CDR3 is 13 residues long. CDR3 in amino acids: CASSLGGHTEAFF. CDR3 nucleotide sequence: TGTGCCAGCAGTTTGGGAGGGCACACTGAAGCTTTCTTT.

The rearrangement joins TRBV4-1 to TRBJ2-2, with TRBD2 matching 7 bases. Trimming took 6 bases from V and 0 from J; bases not matched to a gene: 7. Germline V gives CDR1 MGHRA, CDR2 YSYEKL. The CDR3 consists of 16 residues. CDR3 sequence: CASSSLAESNTGELFF. The CDR3 bases are TGCGCCAGCAGTTCTCTAGCGGAGTCGAACACCGGGGAGCTGTTTTTT.

The rearrangement links TRBV12-5 to TRBJ2-5; 9 bases align to TRBD1. J gave up 4 bases and V 3 bases, and 15 bases lay outside the gene matches. Germline CDR1 is LGHNT and CDR2 is FRNRAP. The CDR3 is 18 residues long. The chain's CDR3 is CASGFATGGNISPETQYF. Here the CDR3 DNA reads TGTGCTAGTGGTTTTGCGACAGGGGGAAATATTTCGCCAGAGACCCAGTACTTC.

The V and J genes are TRBV4-3 and TRBJ2-1, with 8 nucleotides matching TRBD2. CDR3 length equals 16 residues. CDR1 and CDR2 (germline): LGHNA, YSLEER. The V gene end was trimmed by 0 bases and the J gene end by 7 bases; junction bases not matched to a gene: 8. Here the CDR3 reads CASSQDRSGRANEQFF. Here the CDR3 DNA reads TGCGCCAGCAGCCAAGATAGAAGCGGGAGAGCAAATGAGCAGTTCTTC.

The table lists this clone with a few counts. The DNA of the CDR3 is TGTGCCAGCAGACCAGAGGGGGCAATGCGGGAGCAGTACTTC. Translation gives CASRPEGAMREQYF. The chain has TRBV27 and TRBJ2-7; 7 nucleotides match TRBD1. Germline V gives CDR1 MNHEY, CDR2 SMNVEV (reference sequence). CDR3 size: 14 residues. After removal of 6 bases from V and 7 bases from J, the junction contained 12 bases not matched to a gene.

The chain has TRBV6-6 and TRBJ2-3; D gene unclear. The CDR3 totals 15 residues. In germline, CDR1 is MNHNY, CDR2 SVGAGI (reference sequence). V shed 7 bases and J shed 4 bases, with 18 bases lying between them. The CDR3 is CASTQDHTQADTQYF. The DNA for the CDR3 is TGTGCCAGCACCCAGGATCACACCCAGGCAGATACGCAGTATTTT.